Presented here are 18 T cell receptor beta chains from one specimen sequenced in a study of shared clonotypes between healthy human individuals. Profiled with immunoSEQ multiplex PCR; TCRdb holds only in-frame clones, not every one. Among roughly 2.1 million clones listed, just over 90% were seen once. Cells designated naive CD8 were CD45RO-negative and were positively selected for CCR7, with terminally differentiated effector memory CD45RA+ cells excluded. The specimen was naive CD8+ T cells from PBMCs. These receptors were collected from a man aged 18 to 29 in good health. Some clones in this sample may be carry-over from other donors' samples.

This clone has a single count. The rearrangement links TRBV29-1 to TRBJ2-1; 7 bases map to TRBD1. V shed 4 bases and J 10 bases; nucleotides not matched to a gene: 10. CDR1 is SQVTM and CDR2 is ANQGSEA in the germline V gene. The CDR3 extends over 13 amino acids. CDR3 DNA sequence: TGCAGCGTTGGACAGGGTCTGCGATGGGAGCAGTTCTTC. It encodes CSVGQGLRWEQFF.

Concerning this clone: Other DNA sequences within the sample encode an identical CDR3. This rearrangement joins TRBV27 to TRBJ2-3; 13 bases line up with TRBD2. V trimming: 5 bases; J trimming: 6 bases; junction bases outside the gene matches: 8. Germline lookup yields CDR1 MNHEY and CDR2 SMNVEV (reference sequence). The CDR3 has 16 residues. CDR3 bases: TGTGCCAGCAGTATAAGACTAGCGGGAGGATCGGATACGCAGTATTTT. Residues: CASSIRLAGGSDTQYF.

This rearrangement joins TRBV27 to TRBJ1-2; TRBD1 is a possible D gene (5 bases). Per the germline V gene, CDR1 is MNHEY and CDR2 is SMNVEV (reference sequence). With 2 bases removed from V and 5 bases from J, the gap between germline ends came to 15 bases. The CDR3 totals 15 residues. Here the CDR3 reads CASSLGRGMRYGYTF. The CDR3 region has the DNA TGTGCCAGCAGTTTAGGGCGGGGGATGCGATATGGCTACACCTTC.

The chain combines TRBV28 with TRBJ2-7; 14 bases fit TRBD2. Germline V gene data show CDR1 as MDHEN and CDR2 as SYDVKM. After removal of 5 bases from V and 3 bases from J, the junction contained 0 bases not matched to a gene. The CDR3 spans 14 residues. The CDR3 DNA follows: TGTGCCAGCAGTGGGACTAGCGGGGGCTACGAGCAGTACTTC. It is translated as CASSGTSGGYEQYF.

V gene TRBV15 combines with J gene TRBJ2-1; possible D gene TRBD1, 6 bases. Trimming removed 2 bases from V and 2 bases from J, with 10 bases in between. This CDR3 is 15 amino acids long. The V gene's germline CDR1 is LNHNV and CDR2 YYDKDF (reference sequence). CDR3 nucleotides: TGTGCCACCAGCAGAACAGGGAGTCCCTACAATGAGCAGTTCTTC. It specifies CATSRTGSPYNEQFF.

The chain's CDR3 is CASSLSLGANVLTF. Here the CDR3 DNA reads TGTGCCAGCAGTTTATCGCTCGGGGCCAACGTCCTGACTTTC. This rearrangement joins TRBV27 to TRBJ2-6; D uncertain. Germline V lookup: CDR1 MNHEY, CDR2 SMNVEV (reference sequence). The CDR3 is 14 amino acids. Trimming left V 0 bases short and J 4 bases short, with 4 bases between. Together with reference TRBV27 and TRBJ2-6, the CDR3 gives the full variable domain: EAQVTQNPRYLITVTGKKLTVTCSQNMNHEYMSWYRQDPGLGLRQIYYSMNVEVTDKGDVPEGYKVSRKEKRNFPLILESPSPNQTSLYFCASSLSLGANVLTFGAGSRLTVL.

For this clone: At the DNA level, this CDR3 is encoded by other sequences in the same sample as well. The chain has TRBV27 and TRBJ2-2; D might be TRBD1 (5 bases). This CDR3 contains 14 residues. Trimming removed 5 bases at V and 1 base at J, with 8 bases between. Germline V lookup: CDR1 MNHEY, CDR2 SMNVEV (reference sequence). DNA of the CDR3: TGTGCCAGCAGTATCGGACAGAACACCGGGGAGCTGTTTTTT. Translation: CASSIGQNTGELFF.

In regard to this clone: This may come from a read error, since a much larger clone is one base off. The same CDR3 is also encoded by other DNA sequences in this sample. This chain joins TRBV28 and TRBJ2-7, with D unclear. CDR1 MDHEN and CDR2 SYDVKM come from the germline V gene. The length of the CDR3 is 11 residues. V was pared by 3 bases and J by 4 bases, with 4 bases between. In nucleotides, the CDR3 is TGTGCCAGCAGTTTTGCGTACGAGCAGTACTTC. It codes for CASSFAYEQYF.

The chain combines TRBV27 with TRBJ2-4; perhaps TRBD2 as D (7 bases). V shed 4 bases and J shed 0 bases, with 13 bases lying between them. Germline V lookup: CDR1 MNHEY, CDR2 SMNVEV (reference sequence). The length of the CDR3 is 16 residues. This CDR3 is CASSYREGVAKNIQYF. As DNA, the CDR3 is TGTGCCAGCAGTTACAGGGAGGGAGTAGCCAAAAACATTCAGTACTTC.

This clone was counted a few times. The gene calls are TRBV6-4 and TRBJ2-6, with 7 bases matching TRBD1. CDR3 size: 14 residues. Germline values: CDR1 MRHNA, CDR2 SNTAGT. Trimming took 6 bases from V and 2 from J; bases not matched to a gene: 1. CDR3 DNA: TGTGCCAGCAGCCAGGGGGCTGGGGCCAACGTCCTGACTTTC. It codes for CASSQGAGANVLTF.

For the CDR3, the DNA is TGTGCCAGCAGCCCCGTTTTGGGGACCCGCTCCTACGAGCAGTACTTC. Its translation is CASSPVLGTRSYEQYF. The chain links TRBV7-9 to TRBJ2-7; D is possibly TRBD1 or TRBD2 (5 bases each). This CDR3 contains 16 residues. Germline lookup yields CDR1 SEHNR and CDR2 FQNEAQ (reference sequence). The ends were cut back, 5 bases at V and 0 bases at J, with 17 bases in the middle.

This clone was observed a handful of times. The chain joins TRBV9 to TRBJ2-1; D tentatively fits TRBD1 or TRBD2 (6 bases each). The length of the CDR3 is 16 residues. Trimming cost V 4 bases and J 0 bases, with 14 bases left between them. Germline V lookup: CDR1 SGDLS, CDR2 YYNGEE. This chain's CDR3 is CASSLGGTLSYNEQFF. In DNA form, the CDR3 reads TGTGCCAGCAGCTTAGGGGGGACACTCTCCTACAATGAGCAGTTCTTC.

V is TRBV19 and J is TRBJ2-1; 10 bases match TRBD1. Germline CDR1 and CDR2: LNHDA and SQIVND (reference sequence). V shed 0 bases, J shed 4 bases, and the junction held 3 bases outside the gene matches. The CDR3 has 16 amino acids. For the CDR3, the DNA is TGTGCCAGTAGTATAGATTGGGACAGGGGATACAATGAGCAGTTCTTC. It codes for CASSIDWDRGYNEQFF. Full variable domain (outside the CDR3, taken from reference TRBV19 and TRBJ2-1): DGGITQSPKYLFRKEGQNVTLSCEQNLNHDAMYWYRQDPGQGLRLIYYSQIVNDFQKGDIAEGYSVSREKKESFPLTVTSAQKNPTAFYLCASSIDWDRGYNEQFFGPGTRLTVL.

The gene calls are TRBV9 and TRBJ1-1; TRBD1 matches 8 bases. The CDR3 has 16 amino acids. V dropped 0 bases and J dropped 3; count of bases not matched to a gene: 7. Germline CDR1 reads SGDLS; CDR2 reads YYNGEE. This chain's CDR3 is CASSVGAGGSDTEAFF. In DNA, the CDR3 is TGTGCCAGCAGCGTAGGGGCAGGGGGCTCGGACACTGAAGCTTTCTTT.

The chain has TRBV10-3 and TRBJ2-3, with D possibly TRBD2 on 6 matching bases. CDR3 length: 14 amino acids. Germline CDR1 and CDR2: ENHRY and SYGVKD. The germline V and J ends were trimmed by 8 bases and 6 bases, with 18 bases remaining between them. CDR3 protein: CAIWGGTSSDTQYF. CDR3 bases: TGTGCCATCTGGGGTGGGACTTCTTCGGATACGCAGTATTTT.

The J gene is TRBJ2-7, the V gene TRBV7-2; D possibly corresponds to TRBD1 (5 bases). This CDR3 has 15 residues. Trimming cost V 5 bases and J 5 bases, with 19 bases left between them. Germline V lookup: CDR1 SGHTA, CDR2 FQGNSA. CDR3 loop: CASSPLQGVLDEQYF. Written as DNA, the CDR3 is TGTGCCAGCAGCCCCCTGCAGGGCGTATTAGACGAGCAGTACTTC.

The chain is built from TRBV5-4 and TRBJ2-1; TRBD2 agrees at 7 bases. The V gene end was trimmed by 8 bases and the J gene end by 9 bases; junction bases not matched to a gene: 8. Per the germline V gene, CDR1 is SGHNT and CDR2 is YYREEE (reference sequence). The CDR3 covers 12 residues. CDR3 sequence reads: CASGGGRSEQFF. For the CDR3, the DNA is TGTGCCAGTGGGGGAGGGCGGAGTGAGCAGTTCTTC.

The chain's CDR3 is CASSLTTPNYGYTF. The CDR3 coding sequence is TGTGCCAGCAGCCTCACGACACCTAACTATGGCTACACCTTC. The chain joins TRBV11-2 to TRBJ1-2; D unclear. Trimming stripped 5 bases from V and 0 bases from J, with 10 bases between. This CDR3 is built from 14 residues. Per germline, CDR1 SGHAT and CDR2 FQNNGV. Drawing the rest from reference TRBV11-2 and TRBJ1-2, the complete variable domain is EAGVAQSPRYKIIEKRQSVAFWCNPISGHATLYWYQQILGQGPKLLIQFQNNGVVDDSQLPKDRFSAERLKGVDSTLKIQPAKLEDSAVYLCASSLTTPNYGYTFGSGTRLTVV.